These T cell receptor beta chains were read from a single sample in a study of blood T cell repertoires in COVID-19. Produced via immunoSEQ multiplex PCR; TCRdb's table is partial and in-frame only. Here the sample spans roughly 570,000 clones, about 89% being singletons. Material for sequencing was peripheral blood. The receptors shown here come from a woman aged 45-59 years with COVID-19, enrolled during active disease. The CDR3 runs from the conserved cysteine through the conserved F or W. Each record gives: J gene, V gene, clone size, CDR3 length, D gene, CDR3 protein, CDR3 DNA. A D gene is named only where the DNA matches it firmly. The size of a clone is reported for some rows only, either as once, few or many, or as a class for expanded clones.

TRBJ2-7 TRBV3-1/TRBV3-2 . 15 . CASSPSLDRNYEQYF TGTGCCAGCAGCCCCTCATTGGACAGAAACTACGAGCAGTACTTC
TRBJ1-1 TRBV9 . 15 . CASSVDLSPKTEAFF TGTGCCAGCAGCGTAGACCTGAGCCCCAAAACTGAAGCTTTCTTT
TRBJ1-1 TRBV27 . 14 . CASSLEGLNTEAFF TGTGCCAGCAGTTTGGAGGGATTGAACACTGAAGCTTTCTTT
TRBJ1-2 TRBV11-2 . 14 . CASSNRTGYYGYTF TGTGCCAGCAGCAATCGAACAGGCTACTATGGCTACACCTTC
TRBJ2-7 TRBV27 once 14 TRBD1 CASSLSTGMYEQYF TGTGCCAGCAGTTTGTCGACAGGGATGTACGAGCAGTACTTC
TRBJ2-1 TRBV13 . 19 . CASSPNIRQGRMSYNEQFF TGTGCCAGCAGCCCCAATATTCGGCAGGGCCGGATGAGCTACAATGAGCAGTTCTTC
TRBJ2-3 TRBV7-3 . 16 TRBD1 CASSPLPGQITDTQYF TGTGCCAGCAGCCCTTTACCGGGACAGATCACAGATACGCAGTATTTT
TRBJ1-3 TRBV27 . 15 . CASSLVGAPGNTIYF TGTGCCAGCAGTTTGGTTGGGGCGCCTGGAAACACCATATATTTT
TRBJ2-7 TRBV27 . 16 TRBD1 CASRLTGTGISYEQYF TGTGCCAGCAGACTTACCGGGACAGGGATTTCCTACGAGCAGTACTTC
TRBJ2-7 TRBV14 . 17 TRBD1 CASSQDIRAGGSYEQYF TGTGCCAGCAGCCAAGATATTCGGGCAGGGGGCTCCTACGAGCAGTACTTC